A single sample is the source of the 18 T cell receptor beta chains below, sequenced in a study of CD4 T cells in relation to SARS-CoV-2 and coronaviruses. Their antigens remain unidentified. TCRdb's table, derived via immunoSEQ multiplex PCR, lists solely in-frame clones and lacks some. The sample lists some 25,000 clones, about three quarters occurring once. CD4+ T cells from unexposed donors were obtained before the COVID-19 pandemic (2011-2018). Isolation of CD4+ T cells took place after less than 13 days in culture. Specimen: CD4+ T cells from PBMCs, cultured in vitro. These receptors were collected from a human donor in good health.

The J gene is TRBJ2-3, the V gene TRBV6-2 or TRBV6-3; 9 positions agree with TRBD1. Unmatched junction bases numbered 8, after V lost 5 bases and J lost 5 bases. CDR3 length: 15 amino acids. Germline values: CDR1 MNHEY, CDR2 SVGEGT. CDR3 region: CASSPGTGFVDTQYF. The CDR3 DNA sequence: TGTGCCAGCAGTCCCGGGACAGGGTTTGTAGATACGCAGTATTTT.

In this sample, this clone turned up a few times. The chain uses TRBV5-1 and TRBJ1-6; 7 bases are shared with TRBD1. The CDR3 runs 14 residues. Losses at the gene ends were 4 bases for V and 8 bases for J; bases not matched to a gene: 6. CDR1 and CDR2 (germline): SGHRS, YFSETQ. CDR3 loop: CASSVDRSDSPLHF. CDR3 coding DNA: TGCGCCAGCAGCGTGGACAGGTCGGATTCACCCCTCCACTTT.

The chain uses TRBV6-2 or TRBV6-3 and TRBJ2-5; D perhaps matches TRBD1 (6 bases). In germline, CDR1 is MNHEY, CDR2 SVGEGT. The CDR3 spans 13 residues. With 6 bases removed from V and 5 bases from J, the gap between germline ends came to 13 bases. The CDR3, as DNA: TGTGCCAGCAGCTCGGGACACTATGAGACCCAGTACTTC. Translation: CASSSGHYETQYF.

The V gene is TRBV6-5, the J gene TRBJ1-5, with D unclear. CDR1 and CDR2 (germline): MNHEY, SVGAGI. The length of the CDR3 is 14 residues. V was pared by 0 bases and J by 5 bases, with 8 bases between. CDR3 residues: CASSYSSSYQPQHF. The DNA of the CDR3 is TGTGCCAGCAGTTACTCGAGCAGTTATCAGCCCCAGCATTTT.

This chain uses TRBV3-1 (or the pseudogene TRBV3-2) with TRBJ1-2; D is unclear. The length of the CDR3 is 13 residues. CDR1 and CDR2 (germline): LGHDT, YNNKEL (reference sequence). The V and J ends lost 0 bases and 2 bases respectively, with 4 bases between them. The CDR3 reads CASSQEMNYGYTF. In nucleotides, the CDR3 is TGTGCCAGCAGCCAAGAGATGAACTATGGCTACACCTTC.

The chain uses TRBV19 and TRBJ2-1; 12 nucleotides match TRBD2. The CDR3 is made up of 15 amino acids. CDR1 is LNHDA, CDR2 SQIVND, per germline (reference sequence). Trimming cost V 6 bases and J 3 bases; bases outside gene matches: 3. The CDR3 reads CASRRTSGDYNEQFF. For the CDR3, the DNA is TGTGCCAGTAGGCGGACTAGCGGGGACTACAATGAGCAGTTCTTC.

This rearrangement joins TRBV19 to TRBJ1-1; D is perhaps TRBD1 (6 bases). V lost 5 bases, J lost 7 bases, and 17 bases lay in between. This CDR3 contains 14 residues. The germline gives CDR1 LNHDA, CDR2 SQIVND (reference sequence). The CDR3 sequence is CASSAHRDINEAFF. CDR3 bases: TGTGCCAGTAGTGCTCACCGGGACATAAATGAAGCTTTCTTT. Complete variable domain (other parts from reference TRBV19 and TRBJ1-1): DGGITQSPKYLFRKEGQNVTLSCEQNLNHDAMYWYRQDPGQGLRLIYYSQIVNDFQKGDIAEGYSVSREKKESFPLTVTSAQKNPTAFYLCASSAHRDINEAFFGQGTRLTVV.

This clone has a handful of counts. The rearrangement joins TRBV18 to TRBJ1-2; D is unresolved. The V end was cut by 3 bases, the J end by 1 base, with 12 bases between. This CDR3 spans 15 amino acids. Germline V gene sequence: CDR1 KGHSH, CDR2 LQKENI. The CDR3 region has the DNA TGTGCCAGCTCACCCTCAGCTAGTCTTAACTATGGCTACACCTTC. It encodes CASSPSASLNYGYTF.

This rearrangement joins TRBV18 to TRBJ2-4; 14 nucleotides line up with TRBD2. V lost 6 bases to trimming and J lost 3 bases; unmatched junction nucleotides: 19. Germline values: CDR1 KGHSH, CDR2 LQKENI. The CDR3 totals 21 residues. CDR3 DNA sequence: TGTGCCAGCTCTCTCAACCCTCTCGGACTAGCGGGAGGAAGGAGCAAAAACATTCAGTACTTC. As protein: CASSLNPLGLAGGRSKNIQYF.

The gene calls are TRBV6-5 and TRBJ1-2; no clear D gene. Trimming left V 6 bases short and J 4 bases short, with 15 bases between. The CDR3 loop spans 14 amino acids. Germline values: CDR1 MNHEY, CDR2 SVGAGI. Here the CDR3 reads CASRNGWGGYGYTF. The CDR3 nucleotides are TGTGCCAGCAGGAATGGGTGGGGTGGCTATGGCTACACCTTC.

In nucleotides, the CDR3 is TGCGCCAGCAGCCAACCCCGAGGGACTAGCACGTACGAGCAGTACTTC. It translates to CASSQPRGTSTYEQYF. The V call is TRBV4-1, the J call TRBJ2-7; TRBD2 matches at 9 bases. Germline loops: CDR1 MGHRA, CDR2 YSYEKL. V trimming: 2 bases; J trimming: 4 bases; junction bases outside the gene matches: 9. The CDR3 sequence is 16 residues long.

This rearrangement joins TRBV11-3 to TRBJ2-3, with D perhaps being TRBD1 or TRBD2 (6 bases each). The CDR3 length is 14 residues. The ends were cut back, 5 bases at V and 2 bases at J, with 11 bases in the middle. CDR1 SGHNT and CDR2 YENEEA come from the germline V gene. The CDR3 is CASSAGHSTDTQYF. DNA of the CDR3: TGTGCCAGCAGCGCGGGACATTCCACAGATACGCAGTATTTT.

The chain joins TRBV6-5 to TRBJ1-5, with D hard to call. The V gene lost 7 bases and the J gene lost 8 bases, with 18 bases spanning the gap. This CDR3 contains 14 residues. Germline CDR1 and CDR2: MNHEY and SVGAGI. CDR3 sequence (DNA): TGTGCCAGCAAGGCCGGCCTGGACGGGAAGCCCCAGCATTTT. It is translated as CASKAGLDGKPQHF.

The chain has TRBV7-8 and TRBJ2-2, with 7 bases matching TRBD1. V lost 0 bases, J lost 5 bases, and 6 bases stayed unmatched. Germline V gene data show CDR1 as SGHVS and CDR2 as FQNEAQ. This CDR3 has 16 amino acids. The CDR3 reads CASSLAPGQRTGELFF. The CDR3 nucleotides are TGTGCCAGCAGCTTAGCCCCGGGACAGAGAACCGGGGAGCTGTTTTTT.

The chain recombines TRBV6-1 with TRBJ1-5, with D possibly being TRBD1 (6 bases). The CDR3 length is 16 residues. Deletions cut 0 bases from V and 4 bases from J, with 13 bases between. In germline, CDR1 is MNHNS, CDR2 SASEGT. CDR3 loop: CASSEAPGTSNQPQHF. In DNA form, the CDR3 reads TGTGCCAGCAGTGAAGCCCCCGGGACAAGTAATCAGCCCCAGCATTTT.

The CDR3 protein is CASSLPGGPYNEQFF. The CDR3 DNA reads TGTGCCAGCAGCTTACCAGGGGGCCCGTACAATGAGCAGTTCTTC. The V gene is TRBV11-1, the J gene TRBJ2-1; 8 bases agree with TRBD1. The germline gives CDR1 SGHAT, CDR2 FQDESV (reference sequence). This CDR3 contains 15 residues. Trimming at V came to 2 bases and at J to 4 bases, leaving 4 bases not matched to a gene.

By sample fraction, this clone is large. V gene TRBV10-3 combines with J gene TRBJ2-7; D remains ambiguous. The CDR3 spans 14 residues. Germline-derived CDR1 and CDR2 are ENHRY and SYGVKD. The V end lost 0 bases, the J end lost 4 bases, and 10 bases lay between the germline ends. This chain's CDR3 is CAISESLSTYEQYF. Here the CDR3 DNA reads TGTGCCATCAGTGAGTCGTTGTCTACATACGAGCAGTACTTC.

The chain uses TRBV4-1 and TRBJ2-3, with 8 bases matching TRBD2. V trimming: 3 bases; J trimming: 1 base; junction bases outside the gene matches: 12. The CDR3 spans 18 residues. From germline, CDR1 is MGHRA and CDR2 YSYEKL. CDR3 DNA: TGCGCCAGCAGCCACTTAACCCTAGCGGGCCACGGCACAGATACGCAGTATTTT. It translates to CASSHLTLAGHGTDTQYF.